Listed below are T cell receptor beta chains from one sample, sequenced in a study of cytomegalovirus exposure and HLA in healthy donors. Data came from immunoSEQ multiplex PCR; TCRdb stores just in-frame clones and leaves some out. This repertoire shows 30,000 or so clones, roughly 69% found once; its top ten account for about a fifth. The sequenced sample consisted of PBMCs. Receptor source: a man between 45 and 60 years old in good health and CMV-seropositive. Each CDR3 is given with its conserved first and last residue. The order of the fields is V gene, D gene, clone size, J gene, CDR3 protein, CDR3 DNA. The D gene is left open where the match is weak. Expanded clones get a size class; other rows say once, few or many, or leave the size out.

>TRBV6-5|NA|NA|TRBJ1-2
CASSYSNIRPPYGYTF
TGTGCCAGCAGTTACTCGAATATCAGGCCTCCGTATGGCTACACCTTC
>TRBV7-2|TRBD1|NA|TRBJ2-3
CASSPRQGSTDTQYF
TGTGCCAGCAGCCCGCGACAGGGATCCACAGATACGCAGTATTTT
>TRBV6-1|NA|NA|TRBJ2-1
CASVTRSSYNEQFF
TGTGCCAGCGTTACACGAAGCTCCTACAATGAGCAGTTCTTC
>TRBV6-1|NA|NA|TRBJ1-5
CASIPEGDQPQHF
TGTGCCAGCATCCCTGAGGGGGATCAGCCCCAGCATTTT
>TRBV4-1|TRBD2|NA|TRBJ2-7
CASSQVSLGLESYEQYF
TGCGCCAGCAGCCAAGTTAGTCTAGGACTAGAATCCTACGAGCAGTACTTC
>TRBV7-8|NA|NA|TRBJ2-1
CASSPTVSYNEQFF
TGTGCCAGCAGTCCGACTGTCTCCTACAATGAGCAGTTCTTC
>TRBV4-1|NA|NA|TRBJ2-6
CASSLDGTPNSGANVLTF
TGCGCCAGCAGCCTCGACGGGACACCCAACTCTGGGGCCAACGTCCTGACTTTC
>TRBV7-9|NA|NA|TRBJ1-1
CASSLAGPYGRTEAFF
TGTGCCAGCAGCTTGGCGGGACCTTACGGAAGGACTGAAGCTTTCTTT
>TRBV30|TRBD2|NA|TRBJ2-2
CAWSRGGSNTGELFF
TGTGCCTGGAGTCGGGGGGGTTCGAACACCGGGGAGCTGTTTTTT
>TRBV4-3|TRBD1|few|TRBJ2-5
CASSRNRGRGETQYF
TGCGCCAGCAGCCGAAACAGGGGCCGAGGGGAGACCCAGTACTTC
>TRBV5-1|NA|NA|TRBJ2-5
CASNSGSAETQYF
TGCGCCAGCAACTCAGGGTCGGCGGAGACCCAGTACTTC
>TRBV29-1|NA|NA|TRBJ1-2
CSAGGGYGYTF
TGCAGCGCTGGAGGCGGCTATGGCTACACCTTC
>TRBV5-4|NA|NA|TRBJ1-2
CASSLSNGLRGYTF
TGTGCCAGCAGCTTGTCGAACGGACTACGAGGCTACACCTTC
>TRBV10-3|TRBD1|NA|TRBJ1-2
CAISEGQGLYGYTF
TGTGCCATCAGCGAGGGACAGGGTTTGTATGGCTACACCTTC
>TRBV15|NA|once|TRBJ2-1
CATSRVWTDNEQFF
TGTGCCACCAGCAGAGTTTGGACAGACAATGAGCAGTTCTTC
>TRBV28|NA|medium-sized|TRBJ1-6
CASSSLSGTFNSPLHF
TGTGCCAGCAGTTCACTATCCGGGACATTTAATTCACCCCTCCACTTT
>TRBV6-1|NA|NA|TRBJ2-2
CASSFTGELFF
TGTGCCAGCAGCTTCACCGGGGAGCTGTTTTTT
>TRBV7-9|TRBD1|NA|TRBJ1-2
CASTGQVMGGYTF
TGTGCCAGTACGGGACAGGTGATGGGTGGCTACACCTTC
>TRBV11-2|NA|NA|TRBJ2-7
CASSSQGYEQYF
TGTGCCAGCAGCTCCCAGGGTTACGAGCAGTACTTC
>TRBV5-5|NA|few|TRBJ2-7
CASSLAFPEQYF
TGTGCCAGCAGCTTGGCCTTCCCCGAGCAGTACTTC
>TRBV28|TRBD1|few|TRBJ1-5
CASSLFGTGDQPQHF
TGTGCCAGCAGTTTATTCGGGACAGGGGATCAGCCCCAGCATTTT
>TRBV5-5|TRBD1|few|TRBJ1-2
CASSLVSGGYGYTF
TGTGCCAGCAGCTTGGTATCAGGGGGCTATGGCTACACCTTC
>TRBV6-1|TRBD1|NA|TRBJ1-6
CASSKDRVWLPLHF
TGTGCCAGCAGTAAAGACAGGGTTTGGCTCCCCCTCCACTTT
>TRBV5-1|NA|NA|TRBJ2-7
CASYRVGYEQYF
TGCGCCAGTTACAGGGTCGGCTACGAGCAGTACTTC
>TRBV29-1|NA|NA|TRBJ1-4
CSTQDGINEKLFF
TGCAGCACCCAGGACGGGATTAATGAAAAACTGTTTTTT
>TRBV2|NA|NA|TRBJ2-7
CASSSGSYEQYF
TGTGCCAGCAGCTCGGGGTCCTACGAGCAGTACTTC
>TRBV5-1|TRBD1|once|TRBJ1-3
CASSEGQGDTIYF
TGCGCCAGCAGCGAGGGACAGGGAGACACCATATATTTT
>TRBV4-1|NA|NA|TRBJ2-7
CASSQDPPTGTDYEQYF
TGCGCCAGCAGCCAAGACCCGCCCACAGGGACGGACTACGAGCAGTACTTC
>TRBV5-1|NA|NA|TRBJ2-1
CASSAGRGEQFF
TGCGCCAGCAGCGCCGGCAGGGGTGAGCAGTTCTTC
>TRBV5-1|NA|NA|TRBJ2-3
CASSPGAPDTQYF
TGCGCCAGCAGCCCGGGAGCGCCTGATACGCAGTATTTT
>TRBV9|TRBD1|NA|TRBJ1-1
CAGDRGETEAFF
TGTGCCGGGGACAGGGGCGAAACTGAAGCTTTCTTT
>TRBV5-6|NA|few|TRBJ2-5
CASSLMRAGGETQYF
TGTGCCAGCAGCTTGATGCGGGCCGGCGGGGAGACCCAGTACTTC
>TRBV10-1|TRBD2|NA|TRBJ2-1
CASSESSGTLFF
TGCGCCAGCAGTGAGTCTAGCGGGACACTGTTCTTC
>TRBV30|NA|NA|TRBJ2-7
CAWSPDSGAYEQYF
TGTGCCTGGAGTCCGGACAGTGGAGCCTACGAGCAGTACTTC
>TRBV10-3|TRBD2|NA|TRBJ2-5
CAISVGTRETQYF
TGTGCCATCAGTGTGGGGACTAGGGAGACCCAGTACTTC
>TRBV9|NA|NA|TRBJ2-1
CASSVEGAPYNEQFF
TGTGCCAGCAGCGTAGAAGGGGCACCCTACAATGAGCAGTTCTTC
>TRBV7-2|NA|few|TRBJ2-2
CASTPKGYTGELFF
TGTGCCAGCACCCCCAAGGGGTATACCGGGGAGCTGTTTTTT
>TRBV5-4|NA|NA|TRBJ1-1
CASSPGGGDTEAFF
TGTGCCAGCAGCCCGGGGGGGGGCGACACTGAAGCTTTCTTT
>TRBV9|NA|NA|TRBJ2-1
CASSLGNFPPNIF
TGTGCCAGCAGCTTAGGAAATTTTCCCCCCAACATCTTC
>TRBV5-4|TRBD1|NA|TRBJ1-1
CASSSGETGQGSAFF
TGTGCCAGCAGCTCGGGTGAAACTGGACAGGGGAGCGCTTTCTTT
>TRBV2|NA|NA|TRBJ2-1
CASMRGYEQFF
TGTGCCAGCATGCGGGGATATGAGCAGTTCTTC
>TRBV25-1|TRBD1|NA|TRBJ2-1
CASSGGQGAYNEQFF
TGTGCCAGCAGTGGCGGACAGGGCGCCTACAATGAGCAGTTCTTC
>TRBV19|NA|NA|TRBJ2-7
CASSTGRVDEQYF
TGTGCCAGTAGTACCGGGAGAGTGGACGAGCAGTACTTC
>TRBV30|TRBD1|few|TRBJ2-5
CAWRPTGGAGETQYF
TGTGCCTGGAGGCCGACAGGGGGAGCGGGAGAGACCCAGTACTTC
>TRBV2|NA|NA|TRBJ2-5
CASSDNQETQYF
TGTGCCAGCAGCGACAACCAAGAGACCCAGTACTTC
>TRBV7-9|NA|NA|TRBJ2-2
CASSTETGELFF
TGTGCCAGCAGCACGGAGACCGGGGAGCTGTTTTTT
>TRBV11-1|NA|NA|TRBJ1-2
CASSFYSTYGYTF
TGTGCCAGCAGCTTTTACAGTACCTATGGCTACACCTTC
>TRBV25-1|NA|NA|TRBJ2-5
CASSYAGSETQYF
TGTGCCAGCAGCTATGCCGGGAGCGAGACCCAGTACTTC
>TRBV5-6|NA|NA|TRBJ2-7
CASSFSGHTYEQYF
TGTGCCAGCAGCTTTTCGGGACACACCTACGAGCAGTACTTC
>TRBV9|NA|NA|TRBJ1-6
CASSSQDSLYNSPLHF
TGTGCCAGCAGCTCCCAGGACAGCCTCTATAATTCACCCCTCCACTTT
>TRBV6-1|NA|few|TRBJ2-7
CASSDNRVAEQYF
TGTGCCAGCAGTGACAACAGGGTAGCCGAGCAGTACTTC
>TRBV4-1|NA|NA|TRBJ2-1
CASSQDRGQYNEQFF
TGCGCCAGCAGCCAAGATAGGGGCCAGTACAATGAGCAGTTCTTC
>TRBV7-8|NA|NA|TRBJ2-2
CASSLDVGAGELFF
TGTGCCAGCAGCTTAGATGTGGGAGCCGGGGAGCTGTTTTTT
>TRBV2|TRBD2|NA|TRBJ2-3
CASSDFTSGGDTQYF
TGTGCCAGCAGCGATTTTACTAGCGGGGGAGATACGCAGTATTTT
>TRBV2|NA|NA|TRBJ2-7
CASSLQGNSYEQYF
TGTGCCAGCAGCTTACAGGGCAACTCCTACGAGCAGTACTTC